Below are 26 T cell receptor beta chains sequenced from a single sample in a study of early T cells in non-severe SARS-CoV-2 infection. TCRdb ran MiXCR on the 5' RACE reads and lists one entry per CDR3 protein. The repertoire holds more than 95,000 distinct CDR3 sequences, with 16% as singletons. Sequenced input: whole blood. Every receptor here comes from an adult who was a healthcare worker with PCR-confirmed SARS-CoV-2 infection or an uninfected control (not recorded which).

To note about this clonotype: This clone may be a read error of a much larger clone one base away. The rearrangement uses TRBV6-2 or TRBV6-3 and TRBJ1-1; no clear D gene. This CDR3 spans 13 amino acids. Germline loops: CDR1 MNHEY, CDR2 SVGEGT. Here the CDR3 reads CVSTARPESEAFF. The DNA for the CDR3 is TGTGTCAGCACCGCTCGGCCGGAGTCTGAAGCTTTCTTT.

This clonotype was counted many times. The CDR3 sequence: CASSTPGQGDEKLFF. CDR3 nucleotide sequence: TGTGCCAGCAGCACCCCGGGACAGGGAGATGAAAAACTGTTTTTT. The chain joins TRBV21-1 to TRBJ1-4; the table calls TRBD1, which could not be checked here. TRBV21-1 is given as a pseudogene. The CDR3 length is 15 residues.

This clonotype was recorded a few times. The chain employs TRBV10-3 and TRBJ2-7; 7 nucleotides line up with TRBD2. Losses at the gene ends were 3 bases for V and 4 bases for J; bases not matched to a gene: 6. Germline V gene data show CDR1 as ENHRY and CDR2 as SYGVKD. This CDR3 spans 14 amino acids. The CDR3 bases are TGTGCCATCAGTGAAGCGGGACCAGGGTACGAGCAGTACTTC. Protein: CAISEAGPGYEQYF.

This clonotype has only a few counts. The chain employs TRBV7-2 and TRBJ1-2; D is unresolved. Trimming took 5 bases from V and 8 from J, leaving 15 bases between them. The germline gives CDR1 SGHTA, CDR2 FQGNSA. CDR3 size: 13 residues. CDR3 amino acids: CASSEVSLKGYTF. The CDR3 nucleotides are TGTGCCAGCAGCGAAGTCAGTCTAAAGGGCTACACCTTC.

V usage is TRBV6-2 or TRBV6-3 and J usage is TRBJ2-2, with D possibly TRBD2 on 6 matching bases. Germline CDR1 reads MNHEY; CDR2 reads SVGEGT. The CDR3 contains 16 residues. With 7 bases removed from V and 4 bases from J, the gap between germline ends came to 19 bases. The CDR3 DNA is TGTGCCAGCATGGTGTGGCGGGGCGGGGCCACCGGGGAGCTGTTTTTT. Protein product: CASMVWRGGATGELFF.

This clonotype has only a few counts. The V call is TRBV28, the J call TRBJ2-7; tentative D call: TRBD1 (6 bases). Germline assignment: CDR1 MDHEN and CDR2 SYDVKM. Trimming left V 6 bases short and J 4 bases short, with 16 bases between. There are 14 residues in the CDR3. CDR3 region: CASSTGTLPYEQYF. CDR3 coding DNA: TGTGCCAGCAGCACCGGGACACTTCCTTACGAGCAGTACTTC.

This clonotype came up a few times. J is TRBJ1-2 and V is TRBV18; TRBD1 agrees at 8 bases. Germline-derived CDR1 and CDR2 are KGHSH and LQKENI. The trim removed 2 bases at V and 0 bases at J, leaving 2 bases unmatched. The CDR3 contains 15 residues. CDR3 region: CASSPGTGANYGYTF. The CDR3 nucleotides are TGTGCCAGCTCACCAGGGACAGGAGCTAACTATGGCTACACCTTC.

The rearrangement links TRBV7-9 to TRBJ2-1; 9 nucleotides align to TRBD1. The CDR3 runs 13 residues. The ends lost 5 bases at V and 10 bases at J; junction bases unmatched: 6. CDR1 SEHNR and CDR2 FQNEAQ come from the germline V gene (reference sequence). The CDR3 spells CASSRGQGDEQFF. The CDR3 DNA reads TGTGCCAGCAGCCGGGGACAGGGTGACGAGCAGTTCTTC.

The V call is TRBV10-3, the J call TRBJ1-2; 7 bases are a match to TRBD1. This CDR3 is built from 16 residues. Germline loops: CDR1 ENHRY, CDR2 SYGVKD. V lost 0 bases, J lost 2 bases, and 6 bases stayed unmatched. This chain's CDR3 is CAISESIEDRNYGYTF. CDR3 nucleotide sequence: TGTGCCATCAGTGAGTCGATCGAGGACAGGAACTATGGCTACACCTTC.

The table lists this clonotype with a few counts. Here the CDR3 reads CASRVGGGNTDTQYF. As DNA, the CDR3 is TGCGCCAGCCGAGTTGGGGGCGGTAATACAGATACGCAGTATTTT. V usage is TRBV10-2 and J usage is TRBJ2-3; D possibly corresponds to TRBD1 (6 bases). Looked up from germline, CDR1 is WSHSY and CDR2 is SAAADI. The CDR3 extends over 15 amino acids. V shed 8 bases and J shed 3 bases, with 18 bases lying between them.

The chain employs TRBV20-1 and TRBJ1-2, with TRBD1 identical over 9 bases. The CDR3 contains 14 residues. With 5 bases clipped from V and 8 bases from J, the junction kept 12 bases outside the gene matches. Germline V lookup: CDR1 DFQATT, CDR2 SNEGSKA (reference sequence). CDR3 region: CSAGAQGALGGYTF. DNA for the CDR3: TGCAGTGCTGGGGCACAGGGGGCGTTAGGCGGCTACACCTTC.

The rearrangement joins TRBV12-3 or TRBV12-4 to TRBJ2-5; the D gene is possibly TRBD1 (5 bases). V shed 6 bases and J shed 1 base, with 12 bases lying between them. The CDR3 covers 14 residues. As DNA, the CDR3 is TGTGCCAGCAGCCTACAGGAAAGCCAAGAGACCCAGTACTTC. Translating gives CASSLQESQETQYF.

The chain links TRBV27 to TRBJ2-5; TRBD1 aligns across 9 bases. The V gene's germline CDR1 is MNHEY and CDR2 SMNVEV (reference sequence). Trimming took 5 bases from V and 5 from J; bases not matched to a gene: 0. The length of the CDR3 is 12 residues. This CDR3 is CASSGTGETQYF. The CDR3 DNA follows: TGTGCCAGCAGTGGGACAGGGGAGACCCAGTACTTC.

The chain carries TRBV29-1 and TRBJ2-1; 10 nucleotides line up with TRBD2. CDR1 is SQVTM and CDR2 is ANQGSEA in the germline V gene. V lost 5 bases and J lost 5; bases outside the gene matches: 6. This CDR3 has 14 amino acids. The DNA for the CDR3 is TGCAGCGTTAACCCGGGACTAGCGAACAATGAGCAGTTCTTC. Protein product: CSVNPGLANNEQFF.

This clonotype was counted a few times. The J gene is TRBJ2-7, the V gene TRBV13, with 11 bases lining up with TRBD2. This CDR3 region has 16 residues. Germline V gene lookup returns CDR1 PRHDT and CDR2 FYEKMQ (reference sequence). The junction had 12 bases not matched to a gene; V was cut back by 6 bases and J by 5 bases. The CDR3 sequence is CASSFLVAGGPHEQYF. CDR3 coding DNA: TGTGCCAGCAGTTTCCTGGTAGCGGGGGGGCCCCACGAGCAGTACTTC.

This clonotype was observed at least ten times. This chain connects TRBV7-2 to TRBJ1-4, with a possible D match to TRBD1 (5 bases). Trimming removed 3 bases at V and 8 bases at J, with 16 bases between. This CDR3 has 15 residues. Germline CDR1 reads SGHTA; CDR2 reads FQGNSA. The CDR3 spells CASSFRDYPKEKLFF. The CDR3 nucleotides read TGTGCCAGCAGCTTCCGGGACTATCCAAAAGAAAAACTGTTTTTT. Filled out from reference TRBV7-2 and TRBJ1-4, the complete variable domain reads GAGVSQSPSNKVTEKGKDVELRCDPISGHTALYWYRQSLGQGLEFLIYFQGNSAPDKSGLPSDRFSAERTGGSVSTLTIQRTQQEDSAVYLCASSFRDYPKEKLFFGSGTQLSVL.

J is TRBJ2-7 and V is TRBV28; D unresolved. Trimming took 3 bases from V and 3 from J, leaving 6 bases between them. The CDR3 loop spans 12 amino acids. Germline CDR1 MDHEN, CDR2 SYDVKM. The CDR3 nucleotides are TGTGCCAGCAGTTTGGCAGACTACGAGCAGTACTTC. Its protein is CASSLADYEQYF.

This clonotype was observed a handful of times. The V and J genes are TRBV24-1 and TRBJ2-1, with D uncertain. CDR1 is KGHDR, CDR2 SFDVKD, per germline. Trimming cost V 4 bases and J 0 bases, with 18 bases left between them. This CDR3 is 18 amino acids long. The CDR3 region has the DNA TGTGCCACCAGTGACCGTCGGGTATCATCGAGCTCCTACAATGAGCAGTTCTTC. This translates into CATSDRRVSSSSYNEQFF.

With respect to this clonotype: The conserved phenylalanine or tryptophan is not found at the CDR3 terminus, so this likely reflects a read error. The rearrangement uses TRBV14 and TRBJ2-1, with D uncertain. The CDR3 runs to 14 residues. Looked up from germline, CDR1 is SGHDN and CDR2 is FVKESK. V lost 2 bases to trimming and J lost 3 bases, with 8 bases between them. The CDR3 here is CASSQKTSYNEQFL. CDR3 DNA sequence: TGTGCCAGCAGCCAAAAGACAAGCTACAATGAGCAGTTCCTC.

This clonotype was counted a few times. The rearrangement links TRBV27 to TRBJ1-2; perhaps TRBD1 as D (5 bases). Germline lookup yields CDR1 MNHEY and CDR2 SMNVEV (reference sequence). Trimming stripped 5 bases from V and 8 bases from J, with 33 bases between. The CDR3 sequence is 19 residues long. The CDR3 DNA reads as TGTGCCAGCAGTCCTGAGGGGATCTTAACCCTGAAGTCCAGAATGGGCTACACCTTC. This sequence encodes CASSPEGILTLKSRMGYTF.

This clonotype was counted ten times or more. The V and J genes are TRBV10-2 and TRBJ1-1; 7 positions agree with TRBD1. This CDR3 has 15 residues. V trimming: 5 bases; J trimming: 3 bases; junction bases outside the gene matches: 9. From germline, CDR1 is WSHSY and CDR2 SAAADI. The CDR3 here is CASSTRQGRYTEAFF. DNA of the CDR3: TGCGCCAGCAGTACCCGACAGGGACGGTACACTGAAGCTTTCTTT.

This clonotype was found a few times. CDR3 amino acids: CASSLIGRAVYNEQFF. CDR3 nucleotide sequence: TGCGCCAGCAGCTTGATTGGTCGGGCGGTCTACAATGAGCAGTTCTTC. This chain uses TRBV5-1 with TRBJ2-1; no clear D. In germline, CDR1 is SGHRS, CDR2 YFSETQ. V was trimmed by 1 base and J by 3 bases, leaving 14 bases between them. CDR3 length: 16 amino acids.

This clonotype turned up a few times. CDR3 coding DNA: TGTGCCAGCAGCTTGAGACAAGAGACCCAGTACTTC. It is translated as CASSLRQETQYF. The chain is built from TRBV5-4 and TRBJ2-5; unclear D gene. Deletions cut 1 base from V and 2 bases from J, with 3 bases between. Germline V gene lookup returns CDR1 SGHNT and CDR2 YYREEE (reference sequence). CDR3 length: 12 residues.

This clonotype showed up just a few times. V is TRBV2 and J is TRBJ2-5, with TRBD2 identical over 8 bases. CDR1 is SNHLY and CDR2 is FYNNEI in the germline V gene. The junction had 9 bases not matched to a gene; V was cut back by 11 bases and J by 4 bases. The CDR3 contains 13 residues. The CDR3 region is CAGETSGGETQYF. CDR3 sequence (DNA): TGTGCCGGCGAAACTAGCGGCGGAGAGACCCAGTACTTC.

This clonotype was observed a handful of times. The J gene is TRBJ1-1, the V gene TRBV4-3, with D perhaps matching TRBD1 (5 bases). Per the germline V gene, CDR1 is LGHNA and CDR2 is YSLEER. V lost 0 bases and J lost 0, with 14 bases in between. CDR3 length equals 17 residues. Written as DNA, the CDR3 is TGCGCCAGCAGCCAAGAATCTGGTGGGGGGATGAACACTGAAGCTTTCTTT. It is translated as CASSQESGGGMNTEAFF.

This clonotype was seen ten or more times. CDR3 sequence: CASSDGARNEQFF. In DNA, the CDR3 is TGTGCCAGCAGCGACGGGGCGCGCAATGAGCAGTTCTTC. The chain uses TRBV7-9 and TRBJ2-1; tentatively, D is TRBD1 or TRBD2 (5 bases each). Trimming cost V 5 bases and J 6 bases, with 11 bases left between them. This CDR3 has 13 residues. CDR1 is SEHNR and CDR2 is FQNEAQ in the germline V gene (reference sequence).